This TCR beta chain was observed in a study of blood T cell repertoires in COVID-19. CDR1 KGHSY and CDR2 FQNENV come from the germline V gene. Trimming shortened V by 0 bases and J by 1 base, and 9 bases separated the two germline ends. CDR3 length: 15 amino acids. Profiled with immunoSEQ multiplex PCR; TCRdb holds only in-frame clones, not every one. Of hundreds of thousands of clones listed, approximately 79% are singletons. The chain joins TRBV16 to TRBJ1-1; no reliable D call. The sample taken for sequencing was PBMCs or T cells enriched from blood (not recorded which). The source of this sequence is a man aged 30 to 45 with acute COVID-19. CDR3 sequence reads: CASSQSDLRNTEAFF. CDR3 coding DNA: TGTGCCAGCAGCCAATCCGATCTGAGGAACACTGAAGCTTTCTTT.